Presented here are 28 T cell receptor beta chains from one specimen sequenced in a study of blood T cell repertoires in COVID-19. TCRdb's table, derived via immunoSEQ multiplex PCR, lists solely in-frame clones and lacks some. The sample yields about 98,000 clones, about 89% seen once. Sequenced material: peripheral blood. The receptors were gathered from a man aged 50-60 years with acute or convalescent COVID-19.

A single count supports this clone. The chain links TRBV6-4 to TRBJ2-1, with a tentative D call TRBD1 (5 bases). Germline CDR1 reads MRHNA; CDR2 reads SNTAGT. V lost 7 bases and J 10 bases, leaving 20 bases between the germline ends. The CDR3 loop spans 14 amino acids. CDR3 nucleotides: TGTGCCAGCACCGCGATTCAGGGTTCGGGCGAGCAGTTCTTC. As protein: CASTAIQGSGEQFF.

The genes are TRBV4-2 and TRBJ2-2; D is undetermined. CDR3 size: 12 residues. CDR1 is LGHNA, CDR2 YNFKEQ, per germline. CDR3 coding DNA: TGTGCATCCCGTGAGGTCACCGGGGAGCTGTTTTTT. The encoded protein is CASREVTGELFF.

This sequence joins TRBV5-1 and TRBJ2-1; 7 bases map to TRBD2. Trimming removed 6 bases from V and 0 bases from J; junction bases left unmatched: 9. CDR3 length equals 16 residues. Looked up from germline, CDR1 is SGHRS and CDR2 is YFSETQ. The CDR3 nucleotides are TGCGCCAGCAACACCGGGTCTAGCGGCTCCTACAATGAGCAGTTCTTC. Encoded protein: CASNTGSSGSYNEQFF.

The chain carries TRBV7-9 and TRBJ2-3, with TRBD2 matching over 10 bases. The germline V gene has CDR1 SEHNR and CDR2 FQNEAQ (reference sequence). J gave up 3 bases and V 1 base, and 4 bases lay outside the gene matches. This CDR3 has 16 residues. CDR3 in DNA: TGTGCCAGCAGCTTAGGGGCTAGCGGGAGAACAGATACGCAGTATTTT. Encoded protein: CASSLGASGRTDTQYF. The variable domain in full, with the rest retrieved from reference TRBV7-9 and TRBJ2-3, is DTGVSQNPRHKITKRGQNVTFRCDPISEHNRLYWYRQTLGQGPEFLTYFQNEAQLEKSRLLSDRFSAERPKGSFSTLEIQRTEQGDSAMYLCASSLGASGRTDTQYFGPGTRLTVL.

The V and J genes are TRBV5-4 and TRBJ2-3, with D perhaps matching TRBD2 (7 bases). Germline assignment: CDR1 SGHNT and CDR2 YYREEE (reference sequence). The CDR3 length is 16 residues. V lost 6 bases, J lost 6 bases, and 23 bases lay in between. CDR3 in amino acids: CASTRGAGSRDDTQYF. The DNA of the CDR3 is TGTGCCAGCACCCGGGGGGCGGGGTCCCGGGACGATACGCAGTATTTT. The entire variable domain, with the rest obtained from reference TRBV5-4 and TRBJ2-3, is as follows: ETGVTQSPTHLIKTRGQQVTLRCSSQSGHNTVSWYQQALGQGPQFIFQYYREEENGRGNFPPRFSGLQFPNYSSELNVNALELDDSALYLCASTRGAGSRDDTQYFGPGTRLTVL.

This clone was observed a handful of times. The V gene is TRBV18, the J gene TRBJ1-1; D gene unclear. The germline gives CDR1 KGHSH, CDR2 LQKENI. The CDR3 length is 13 residues. V was clipped by 2 bases and J by 4 bases, with 8 bases between them. The CDR3 spells CASSPTGATEAFF. The DNA for the CDR3 is TGTGCCAGCTCACCAACGGGTGCCACTGAAGCTTTCTTT.

Turning to this clone: The identical CDR3 is also encoded by other nucleotide sequences in the sample. In DNA, the CDR3 is TGTGCCAGCAGCTTAGGTTTAGCGGGAGATACGCAGTATTTT. This sequence encodes CASSLGLAGDTQYF. The V and J genes are TRBV7-9 and TRBJ2-3; 7 nucleotides match TRBD2. Germline V CDR1 and CDR2: SEHNR, FQNEAQ (reference sequence). The CDR3 has 14 residues. With 1 base clipped from V and 5 bases from J, the junction kept 3 bases outside the gene matches.

This clone was seen ten or more times. Other DNA sequences from this sample encode an identical CDR3 as well. The gene calls are TRBV3-1 (or the pseudogene TRBV3-2) and TRBJ2-7; TRBD1 is a possible D gene (5 bases). Germline V gene lookup returns CDR1 LGHDT and CDR2 YNNKEL (reference sequence). Trimming shortened V by 4 bases and J by 2 bases, and 9 bases separated the two germline ends. This CDR3 contains 13 residues. CDR3 region: CASSRQGPYEQYF. In DNA, the CDR3 is TGTGCCAGCAGCCGCCAGGGCCCCTACGAGCAGTACTTC.

This sequence joins TRBV9 and TRBJ2-1; 7 bases are shared with TRBD2. V lost 0 bases and J lost 5; bases outside the gene matches: 8. Germline V gene sequence: CDR1 SGDLS, CDR2 YYNGEE. This CDR3 has 16 residues. CDR3 loop: CASSVGSLAKDNEQFF. For the CDR3, the DNA is TGTGCCAGCAGCGTAGGTTCACTAGCGAAGGACAATGAGCAGTTCTTC.

This clone was detected once. The gene calls are TRBV5-1 and TRBJ2-5, with 9 bases that match TRBD2. The germline V gene has CDR1 SGHRS and CDR2 YFSETQ. After removal of 4 bases from V and 5 bases from J, the junction contained 9 bases not matched to a gene. This CDR3 has 15 amino acids. DNA for the CDR3: TGCGCCAGCAGCCTATTTAGCGGGGGCCAGGAGACCCAGTACTTC. Amino acids: CASSLFSGGQETQYF. The full variable domain, with the rest looked up from reference TRBV5-1 and TRBJ2-5, is KAGVTQTPRYLIKTRGQQVTLSCSPISGHRSVSWYQQTPGQGLQFLFEYFSETQRNKGNFPGRFSGRQFSNSRSEMNVSTLELGDSALYLCASSLFSGGQETQYFGPGTRLLVL.

The V call is TRBV7-7, the J call TRBJ2-1, with TRBD2 as a possible D gene (5 bases). Trimming left V 2 bases short and J 0 bases short, with 8 bases between. The CDR3 length is 15 residues. Germline CDR1 SSHAT, CDR2 FNYEAQ (reference sequence). CDR3 region: CASSLRLSSYNEQFF. The CDR3 DNA sequence: TGTGCCAGCAGCTTAAGACTAAGCTCCTACAATGAGCAGTTCTTC.

This chain joins TRBV6-6 and TRBJ1-2, with no clear D. CDR3 length: 13 amino acids. Trimming shortened V by 2 bases and J by 3 bases, and 7 bases separated the two germline ends. Per germline, CDR1 MNHNY and CDR2 SVGAGI (reference sequence). The DNA of the CDR3 is TGTGCCAGCAGTTACACCGGGGACTATGGCTACACCTTC. It codes for CASSYTGDYGYTF.

The chain is built from TRBV18 and TRBJ2-1; D gene ambiguous. The CDR3 length is 13 residues. Between the trimmed V and J ends, which lost 6 bases and 9 bases, there was a span of 15 bases. Germline V gene data show CDR1 as KGHSH and CDR2 as LQKENI. The CDR3 is CASSLLGPREQFF. The CDR3 coding sequence is TGTGCCAGCTCTCTCCTAGGTCCCCGTGAGCAGTTCTTC.

This clone appeared a single time. The genes are TRBV7-9 and TRBJ2-1, with D possibly TRBD2 on 5 matching bases. Germline CDR1 reads SEHNR; CDR2 reads FQNEAQ (reference sequence). The V end was cut by 1 base, the J end by 8 bases, with 12 bases between. The CDR3 runs 14 residues. The CDR3 is CASSLEVGRDEQFF. CDR3 bases: TGTGCCAGCAGCTTAGAGGTGGGGAGAGATGAGCAGTTCTTC.

The rearrangement uses TRBV6-5 and TRBJ2-7; a weak D match, TRBD1 (6 bases). This CDR3 is 15 amino acids long. The germline V gene has CDR1 MNHEY and CDR2 SVGAGI. Trimming pared 0 bases from V and 7 bases from J, leaving 16 bases between. CDR3 bases: TGTGCCAGCAGTTACTCGCGGGTGGGGGCGAGGGAGCAGTACTTC. Its translation: CASSYSRVGAREQYF.

V usage is TRBV11-2 and J usage is TRBJ2-7, with TRBD2 identical over 13 bases. The CDR3 totals 14 residues. The germline gives CDR1 SGHAT, CDR2 FQNNGV. J lost 4 bases, V lost 6 bases, and 3 bases had no gene match. The CDR3 spells CASRRTSGSYEQYF. CDR3 coding DNA: TGTGCCAGCAGACGGACTAGCGGGAGTTACGAGCAGTACTTC.

This chain links TRBV27 with TRBJ1-6; D unresolved. CDR3 size: 14 residues. V dropped 4 bases and J dropped 4 bases, with 8 bases sitting between them. The germline V gene has CDR1 MNHEY and CDR2 SMNVEV (reference sequence). CDR3 amino acids: CASSSELYNSPLHF. CDR3 bases: TGTGCCAGCAGTTCGGAACTATATAATTCACCCCTCCACTTT.

The chain combines TRBV7-8 with TRBJ2-1; 11 bases are a match to TRBD2. CDR3 length: 17 residues. CDR1 is SGHVS and CDR2 is FQNEAQ in the germline V gene. The ends lost 2 bases at V and 7 bases at J; junction bases unmatched: 10. The CDR3 bases are TGTGCCAGCAGCTTACATTCGACTAGCGGGAAGGGTAATGAGCAGTTCTTC. Its protein is CASSLHSTSGKGNEQFF.

V usage is TRBV7-9 and J usage is TRBJ2-3; tentatively, D is TRBD1 (6 bases). Trimming pared 1 base from V and 5 bases from J, leaving 10 bases between. Germline V gene data show CDR1 as SEHNR and CDR2 as FQNEAQ (reference sequence). The length of the CDR3 is 14 residues. The CDR3 coding sequence is TGTGCCAGCAGCTTAGGTCAGGGGAGAGATACGCAGTATTTT. It yields the protein CASSLGQGRDTQYF.

This chain joins TRBV7-3 and TRBJ1-1; D may be TRBD1 (6 bases). Germline V gene sequence: CDR1 SGHTA, CDR2 FQGTGA. V gave up 1 base and J gave up 2 bases, with 14 bases separating them. The CDR3 is 16 residues long. CDR3 protein: CASSLNRAMSNTEAFF. Written as DNA, the CDR3 is TGTGCCAGCAGCTTAAACAGGGCGATGTCAAACACTGAAGCTTTCTTT.

A single count supports this clone. The chain links TRBV6-4 to TRBJ2-2; D call uncertain. The V end lost 2 bases, the J end lost 7 bases, and 11 bases lay between the germline ends. Germline CDR1 is MRHNA and CDR2 is SNTAGT. This CDR3 is 14 amino acids long. The CDR3 spells CASSDNPSFGELFF. DNA for the CDR3: TGTGCCAGCAGTGACAATCCCAGTTTCGGGGAGCTGTTTTTT.

V gene TRBV9 combines with J gene TRBJ2-7, with 9 bases lining up with TRBD2. The ends lost 3 bases at V and 4 bases at J; junction bases unmatched: 2. The CDR3 runs 13 residues. From germline, CDR1 is SGDLS and CDR2 YYNGEE. The CDR3 reads CASSGGRGYEQYF. Written as DNA, the CDR3 is TGTGCCAGCAGCGGCGGGAGGGGATACGAGCAGTACTTC.

The rearrangement uses TRBV25-1 and TRBJ1-6, with D uncertain. The germline CDR1 and CDR2 sequences are MGHDK and SYGVNS. Trimming removed 3 bases from V and 9 bases from J, with 6 bases in between. This CDR3 contains 12 residues. The CDR3 sequence: CASSEAVSPLHF. In nucleotides, the CDR3 is TGTGCCAGCAGTGAGGCCGTTTCACCCCTCCACTTT.

This rearrangement joins TRBV3-1 (or the pseudogene TRBV3-2) to TRBJ1-6, with TRBD1 matching over 10 bases. After removal of 4 bases from V and 10 bases from J, the junction contained 7 bases not matched to a gene. From germline, CDR1 is LGHDT and CDR2 YNNKEL (reference sequence). The CDR3 is made up of 15 amino acids. In nucleotides, the CDR3 is TGTGCCAGCAGCCTTCGGACAGGGGGTGAGTCACCCCTCCACTTT. Translating it yields CASSLRTGGESPLHF.

CDR3 protein: CASSLGRYNEQFF. Written as DNA, the CDR3 is TGTGCCAGCAGTTTAGGGAGATACAATGAGCAGTTCTTC. J is TRBJ2-1 and V is TRBV27, with D perhaps TRBD2 (5 bases). Germline CDR1 is MNHEY and CDR2 is SMNVEV (reference sequence). The V gene lost 2 bases and the J gene lost 4 bases, with 6 bases spanning the gap. The CDR3 is 13 residues long.

The table lists this clone with a count of one. V usage is TRBV20-1 and J usage is TRBJ2-7; TRBD2 is a possible D gene (6 bases). Germline CDR1 is DFQATT and CDR2 is SNEGSKA (reference sequence). This CDR3 comprises 14 residues. Trimming took off 3 bases at V and 5 bases at J, with 17 bases between the two ends. CDR3 amino acids: CSASDEGGLHEQYF. The DNA for the CDR3 is TGCAGTGCTAGTGATGAGGGAGGTTTACACGAGCAGTACTTC.

This chain links TRBV28 with TRBJ1-1; no clear D gene. Germline values: CDR1 MDHEN, CDR2 SYDVKM. This CDR3 comprises 15 residues. V lost 7 bases to trimming and J lost 1 base, with 16 bases between them. The CDR3, as DNA: TGTGCCAGCACTCCCTCTGGAGGGAGGAACACTGAAGCTTTCTTT. This sequence encodes CASTPSGGRNTEAFF.

In this sample, this clone turned up a few times. This chain connects TRBV19 to TRBJ1-6; D might be TRBD1 (6 bases). The CDR3 spans 16 residues. With 5 bases removed from V and 5 bases from J, the gap between germline ends came to 16 bases. CDR1 is LNHDA, CDR2 SQIVND, per germline (reference sequence). The CDR3 loop is CASSFLGGADNSPLHF. CDR3 DNA: TGTGCCAGTAGTTTCCTGGGGGGGGCGGATAATTCACCCCTCCACTTT.